This T cell receptor (beta chain) was retrieved from a study of T cell responses to AZD1222 COVID-19 vaccine (dated by TCRdb to about 2021). With regard to the full study: A total of approximately 250 trial participants underwent TCR sequencing, of whom under 220 had received two doses of AZD1222 and some 26 had received two doses of the MenACWY control vaccine. Trial participants were enrolled by age into subgroups of 18-55, 56-69 and 70-plus years, and around 150, 29 and 61 TCR-sequenced participants, respectively, were included in these subgroups. General findings and caveats noted by the study authors: In the small 56-69-year group, the increase in depth fell short of significance, most likely because of low power. Participants were mostly white British and included more females than males, and it was suggested by the authors that clonal diversity may have been underestimated. CD4 TCRs associated with the vaccine covered the entire spike protein, and the dominant responses were in regions 160-218 and 743-854. Only five or six AZD1222 recipients were SARS-CoV-2 seropositive at baseline, limiting conclusions about previously exposed vaccinees. Because no samples from the day 14 peak response were available, repertoires could be characterized only after the peak T cell response. Spike-specific TCR breadth and depth rose significantly after two AZD1222 doses compared with day 0 and with MenACWY recipients. Reportedly, almost half of the unique spike-specific TCRs recognized epitopes lying outside the regions that are mutated in the B.1.351 and B.1.1.7 variants.

Trimming costs V 5 bases and J 9 bases, and their ends lie 17 bases apart. Taken from cysteine to phenylalanine, the CDR3 has 14 residues. The sequence is cut down to CDR3 DNA, 42 bases in frame from base 1. From the germline V gene (reference sequence), CDR1 is MNHNY and CDR2 is SVGAGI. According to the study, the label for this sample's time point signals: baseline before first vaccination. Read against the paper, the sample's treatment or condition label means: meningococcal conjugate vaccine given as trial control. Vaccinee samples were obtained from the UK trials COV001 and COV002, which included a single-blind randomized controlled phase 2/3 trial of AZD1222 (ChAdOx1 nCoV-19) in healthy adults. Trial participant PBMC samples were collected at day 0 and day 28 after the second dose for TCRbeta chain sequencing. To note about this clone: This receptor's antigen is unknown. Base qualities were left out, and no much larger clone turns up one base away.

The CDR3 regions of human TCRbeta chains were subjected to immunosequencing. In the authors' own workflow: TCRs in the repertoires were compared against a reference library of SARS-CoV-2-specific TCRs that had been generated with the MIRA antigen-specificity platform. Breadth was defined as the fraction of unique TCRs that were SARS-CoV-2-associated, and depth was defined as the fraction of total T cells that were SARS-CoV-2-associated. Using the MIRA data, every spike-specific TCR was mapped to the spike region that the TCR reacted to and assigned to either a CD4 or a CD8 class. Log10-transformed breadth and depth values were compared by one-way ANOVA with Sidak's multiple comparisons tests. As stored in TCRdb, this immuneACCESS dataset retains in-frame rearrangements with V and J assigned. A fraction of the clones does not appear; measured against another copy, unresolved V genes explain less than half of the discrepancy, and the remainder lacks a known reason. That table is the source of V, J and clone size, and D and trimming were worked out from the DNA. Here the sample has about 160,000 clones; about 91% occur a single time. 4.4% of the sample rests with the top ten.

The source material was peripheral blood, sampled on day 0 of MenACWY control vaccination. The sequence was obtained from an adult in good health. The chain couples TRBV6-6 to TRBJ2-1; the D gene is possibly TRBD2, with 6 bases matching. The sequenced DNA is TGTGCCAGCAGTGGCACTAGCTTGGGGAGTGAGCAGTTCTTC. Its product reads: CASSGTSLGSEQFF.